These 9 T cell receptor beta chains came from one sample sequenced in a study of early T cells in non-severe SARS-CoV-2 infection. A single record per CDR3 protein comes from TCRdb applying MiXCR to the 5' RACE reads. Of fewer than 65,000 distinct CDR3 sequences listed, approximately 9.9% are singletons. The sequencing sample was made of whole blood. The source is an adult who was a healthcare worker with PCR-confirmed SARS-CoV-2 infection or an uninfected control (not recorded which).

This clonotype was detected once. The CDR3 DNA is TGTGCCTGGAGAGGGGGCGACGAGCAGTACTTC. Its protein is CAWRGGDEQYF. This sequence joins TRBV30 and TRBJ2-7; TRBD1 matches 7 bases. Germline assignment: CDR1 GTSNPN and CDR2 SVGIG (reference sequence). CDR3 length equals 11 residues. After removal of 3 bases from V and 5 bases from J, the junction contained 1 base not matched to a gene.

This clonotype was seen only once. This chain links TRBV12-3 or TRBV12-4 with TRBJ2-7, with 12 bases matching TRBD2. The CDR3 is 17 residues long. With V trimmed by 6 bases and J by 0 bases, 9 bases remained unmatched. This CDR3 reads CASSITSGGLSSYEQYF. CDR3 DNA sequence: TGTGCCAGCAGCATAACTAGCGGGGGGCTTAGCTCCTACGAGCAGTACTTC.

The V call is TRBV27, the J call TRBJ2-7, with D possibly being TRBD1 (5 bases). Deletions cut 5 bases from V and 2 bases from J, with 19 bases between. Germline CDR1 and CDR2: MNHEY and SMNVEV (reference sequence). The CDR3 extends over 16 amino acids. The CDR3 spells CASSLNRIQVAYEQYF. CDR3 nucleotide sequence: TGTGCCAGCAGTCTAAACAGGATTCAGGTTGCCTACGAGCAGTACTTC.

The chain combines TRBV29-1 with TRBJ2-4; TRBD1 or TRBD2 may be the D gene (5 bases each). This CDR3 has 13 amino acids. Germline V gives CDR1 SQVTM, CDR2 ANQGSEA. V was pared by 3 bases and J by 7 bases, with 13 bases between. Here the CDR3 DNA reads TGCAGCGTTGATAGGCTGGGGGAGAACATTCAGTACTTC. It yields the protein CSVDRLGENIQYF.

The V call is TRBV2, the J call TRBJ1-2; the D gene is possibly TRBD1 (6 bases). Deletions cut 8 bases from V and 6 bases from J, with 19 bases between. There are 14 residues in the CDR3. Germline V gene lookup returns CDR1 SNHLY and CDR2 FYNNEI. This CDR3 reads CASGKDSLVDGYTF. The CDR3 nucleotides read TGTGCCAGCGGTAAGGACAGCCTTGTCGATGGCTACACCTTC.

This clonotype appeared many times. V and J are TRBV19 and TRBJ1-1; the D gene is possibly TRBD1 (5 bases). The V gene lost 6 bases and the J gene lost 5 bases, with 10 bases spanning the gap. Germline V gives CDR1 LNHDA, CDR2 SQIVND (reference sequence). This CDR3 comprises 12 residues. For the CDR3, the DNA is TGTGCCAGTAGCCGTGGGGGAACTGAAGCTTTCTTT. It codes for CASSRGGTEAFF. Full variable domain (missing parts from reference TRBV19 and TRBJ1-1): DGGITQSPKYLFRKEGQNVTLSCEQNLNHDAMYWYRQDPGQGLRLIYYSQIVNDFQKGDIAEGYSVSREKKESFPLTVTSAQKNPTAFYLCASSRGGTEAFFGQGTRLTVV.

In its sample, this clonotype was seen a few times. The genes are TRBV4-1 and TRBJ1-4; no clear D. The germline CDR1 and CDR2 sequences are MGHRA and YSYEKL. CDR3 length: 15 amino acids. The germline V and J ends were trimmed by 0 bases and 5 bases, with 10 bases remaining between them. As DNA, the CDR3 is TGCGCCAGCAGCCAAGACTGGACGGTCAATGAAAAACTGTTTTTT. Its protein is CASSQDWTVNEKLFF.

This clonotype has at least ten counts. The chain recombines TRBV6-1 with TRBJ2-3; 10 bases agree with TRBD1. Germline V gene lookup returns CDR1 MNHNS and CDR2 SASEGT. J lost 1 base, V lost 6 bases, and 7 bases had no gene match. The CDR3 spans 16 residues. Here the CDR3 reads CASSRMGTGGTDTQYF. The CDR3 nucleotides are TGTGCCAGCAGCCGTATGGGGACAGGGGGCACAGATACGCAGTATTTT.

This clonotype was counted at least ten times. The chain uses TRBV30 and TRBJ2-7; possible D gene TRBD2, 6 bases. CDR1 GTSNPN and CDR2 SVGIG come from the germline V gene (reference sequence). The V and J ends lost 0 bases and 4 bases respectively, with 7 bases between them. The CDR3 extends over 12 amino acids. The CDR3 DNA sequence: TGTGCCTGGAGTGTACGGGAGTACGAGCAGTACTTC. This gives the protein CAWSVREYEQYF. Filled out from reference TRBV30 and TRBJ2-7, the complete variable domain reads SQTIHQWPATLVQPVGSPLSLECTVEGTSNPNLYWYRQAAGRGLQLLFYSVGIGQISSEVPQNLSASRPQDRQFILSSKKLLLSDSGFYLCAWSVREYEQYFGPGTRLTVT.